This is a list of T cell receptor beta chains from one sample in a study of OX40 agonist ivuxolimab in advanced cancers. The table came from immunoSEQ multiplex PCR; TCRdb's copy has only in-frame clones and leaves some out. The sample consists of about 110,000 clones, 75% to 95% of them appearing once. Sequencing used CD4+ or CD8+ T cells sorted from blood, obtained in a trial of the OX40 agonist ivuxolimab. These receptors all stem from an adult with an advanced solid tumor such as melanoma, head and neck, liver or kidney cancer. Both conserved end residues are part of each CDR3. A D gene is named only where the DNA matches it firmly. Expanded clones get a size class; other rows say once, few or many, or leave the size out.

TRBJ2-4 | TRBD2 | - | TRBV5-4 | TGTGCCAGCAGCTGGCTAGCGGGAGGGAACTTAGCCAAAAACATTCAGTACTTC | CASSWLAGGNLAKNIQYF
TRBJ2-1 | TRBD2 | - | TRBV7-3 | TGTGCCAGCAGCTTAGGGCTAGCGGACGATGAGCAGTTCTTC | CASSLGLADDEQFF
TRBJ1-5 | - | - | TRBV5-5 | TGTGCCAGCAGCTGGAGACAGTCCGACAATCAGCCCCAGCATTTT | CASSWRQSDNQPQHF
TRBJ2-1 | - | - | TRBV7-3 | TGTGCCAGCAGCCCGAAAGGGGCCAGCTCCTACAATGAGCAGTTCTTC | CASSPKGASSYNEQFF
TRBJ1-5 | - | - | TRBV28 | TGTGCCACCGCAGCAGAGTTTGCGAGTCAGCCCCAGCATTTT | CATAAEFASQPQHF
TRBJ1-2 | - | - | TRBV6-1 | TGTGCCAGCGGTCCCAGGGGAAGCGATGGCTACACCTTC | CASGPRGSDGYTF
TRBJ2-7 | - | - | TRBV7-8 | TGTGCCAGCAGCTTAGAACCCTACGAGCAGTACTTC | CASSLEPYEQYF
TRBJ2-7 | TRBD1 | - | TRBV6-5 | TGTGCCAGCACCCTCGGGACAGGCTCTTACCACGAGCAGTACTTC | CASTLGTGSYHEQYF
TRBJ2-7 | TRBD1 | - | TRBV19 | TGTGCCAGTAGTGGCTCAGGGGGCCTAGGCGAGCAGTACTTC | CASSGSGGLGEQYF
TRBJ1-2 | - | once | TRBV6-5 | TGTGCCAGCAGTTACAGTAACTATGGCTACACCTTC | CASSYSNYGYTF
TRBJ2-1 | - | - | TRBV5-4 | TGTGCCAGCAGGCCGGGGCAGACCAATGAGCAGTTCTTC | CASRPGQTNEQFF
TRBJ2-2 | - | - | TRBV5-4 | TGTGCCAGCAGCCCGGATGGCGGGGAGCTGTTTTTT | CASSPDGGELFF
TRBJ2-7 | - | - | TRBV7-9 | TGTGCCAGCAGCGTTACCTACGAGCAGTACTTC | CASSVTYEQYF
TRBJ2-1 | TRBD1 | - | TRBV18 | TGTGCCAGCTCACCCAAAGACAGGGCGAGTGAGCAGTTCTTC | CASSPKDRASEQFF
TRBJ2-1 | - | - | TRBV18 | TGTGCCAGCTCACCGGCTAGCAATGAGCAGTTCTTC | CASSPASNEQFF
TRBJ2-2 | - | - | TRBV6-5 | TGTGCCAGCAGTTACCCCGGGACAACGAACACCGGGGAGCTGTTTTTT | CASSYPGTTNTGELFF
TRBJ1-6 | - | - | TRBV5-6 | TGTGCCAGCAGCTTGGCTAATTCACCCCTCCACTTT | CASSLANSPLHF
TRBJ2-7 | - | - | TRBV12-5 | TGTGCTAGTGGTAGTGACAGCTTATACGAGCAGTACTTC | CASGSDSLYEQYF
TRBJ1-5 | - | few | TRBV28 | TGTGCCACCCTCGGAAGCAATCAGCCCCAGCATTTT | CATLGSNQPQHF
TRBJ1-1 | TRBD1 | - | TRBV7-2 | TGTGCCAGCAGCCCCTACCGGACAGGGGAGACTGAAGCTTTCTTT | CASSPYRTGETEAFF
TRBJ1-5 | - | - | TRBV28 | TGTGCCAGCAGTTTTAACGGCCCAAAACAGCCCCAGCATTTT | CASSFNGPKQPQHF
TRBJ1-5 | TRBD1 | - | TRBV19 | TGTGCCAGTAGTGTCGACAGGGGACAACAGCCCCAGCATTTT | CASSVDRGQQPQHF
TRBJ2-5 | TRBD2 | - | TRBV19 | TGTGCCAGTAAAGTAGGCGGGAGGGCCGTAGAGACCCAGTACTTC | CASKVGGRAVETQYF
TRBJ1-1 | - | - | TRBV19 | TGTGCCAGTACCCGATTCGGTGAGAACACTGAAGCTTTCTTT | CASTRFGENTEAFF
TRBJ2-7 | TRBD1 | - | TRBV27 | TGTGCCAGCAGTCAAGGACAGGGGAGAACCTACGAGCAGTACTTC | CASSQGQGRTYEQYF
TRBJ2-1 | TRBD2 | - | TRBV9 | TGTGCCAGCAGCGTTAAACTAGCGGGAGTCGCCTACAATGAGCAGTTCTTC | CASSVKLAGVAYNEQFF
TRBJ1-5 | TRBD1 | - | TRBV28 | TGTGCCAGCAGTCCCGTGGACAGGGGAAGTCAGCCCCAGCATTTT | CASSPVDRGSQPQHF
TRBJ1-1 | - | - | TRBV4-1 | TGCGCCAGCAGCCAAGATCTGTTTTTGGGAATGAACACTGAAGCTTTCTTT | CASSQDLFLGMNTEAFF
TRBJ1-1 | - | - | TRBV27 | TGTGCCAGCAACTCCCAGGGTAACACTGAAGCTTTCTTT | CASNSQGNTEAFF
TRBJ1-1 | - | few | TRBV19 | TGTGCCAGTAGTCCCTTGTACGGGGCCAACACTGAAGCTTTCTTT | CASSPLYGANTEAFF
TRBJ2-2 | - | - | TRBV7-3 | TGTGCCAGCAGCTTAAGTGGGGGCACCGGGGAGCTGTTTTTT | CASSLSGGTGELFF
TRBJ2-1 | TRBD1 | once | TRBV19 | TGTGCCAGTATAAGAGTTGCGGGGCAGGGGGCAAATGAGCAGTTCTTC | CASIRVAGQGANEQFF
TRBJ2-3 | TRBD2 | once | TRBV9 | TGTGCCAGCAGCGCAGGGAGGGTCACAGATACGCAGTATTTT | CASSAGRVTDTQYF
TRBJ1-1 | TRBD1 | - | TRBV18 | TGTGCCAGCTCACCAGGACAGGGCACTGAAGCTTTCTTT | CASSPGQGTEAFF
TRBJ2-2 | - | - | TRBV9 | TGTGCCAGCAAGAACACCGGGGAGCTGTTTTTT | CASKNTGELFF
TRBJ2-1 | TRBD1 | - | TRBV7-3 | TGTGCCAGCAGCTCCCCGGGACAGGGGGCTAACAATGAGCAGTTCTTC | CASSSPGQGANNEQFF
TRBJ1-4 | TRBD1 | - | TRBV28 | TGTGCCAGTATGAAACAGGGGGGTGAAAAACTGTTTTTT | CASMKQGGEKLFF
TRBJ2-2 | - | - | TRBV5-1 | TGCGCCAGCAGCTTGGTTCAGGGCACCGGGGAGCTGTTTTTT | CASSLVQGTGELFF
TRBJ2-1 | - | - | TRBV6-1 | TGTGCCAGCAGTGAAATGGGCAGGGGCTGGGTGGGCTACAATGAGCAGTTCTTC | CASSEMGRGWVGYNEQFF
TRBJ2-5 | - | - | TRBV7-2 | TGTGCCAGCAGCTACGGACAGAGACAAGAGACCCAGTACTTC | CASSYGQRQETQYF
TRBJ2-1 | TRBD2 | - | TRBV29-1 | TGCAGCGTTGTCGGTAGCGGGTCCTACAATGAGCAGTTCTTC | CSVVGSGSYNEQFF
TRBJ2-7 | - | once | TRBV2 | TGTGCCAGCAGTCTCCACAACTACGAGCAGTACTTC | CASSLHNYEQYF
TRBJ2-7 | TRBD1 | - | TRBV28 | TGTGCCGCGTCCTCGGGACAGGACTCCTACGAGCAGTACTTC | CAASSGQDSYEQYF
TRBJ1-2 | - | - | TRBV6-5 | TGTGCCAGCAGTTACTCTGGGGGGGGGTCCTATGGCTACACCTTC | CASSYSGGGSYGYTF
TRBJ1-5 | - | - | TRBV5-1 | TGCGCCAGCAGCACCGGACCAAATCAGCCCCAGCATTTT | CASSTGPNQPQHF
TRBJ1-3 | TRBD1 | - | TRBV2 | TGTGCCAGCAGCTGGGACAGGCCAAACACCATATATTTT | CASSWDRPNTIYF
TRBJ1-6 | TRBD1 | - | TRBV19 | TGTGCCAGTAGACCCTTTGGACAGGGGGATAATTCACCCCTCCACTTT | CASRPFGQGDNSPLHF